This section outlines one T cell receptor beta chain sequence together with its context. The sample comes from a study of cytotoxic CD8 clonotypes in ibrutinib-treated CLL. Study summary: The patients comprised some twelve relapsed/refractory and around 14 treatment-naive cases, about 18 IGHV unmutated.

Assay used: immunoSEQ multiplex PCR; TCRdb lists only in-frame clones, some missing. The table shows 80,000 to 95,000 clones, with roughly three quarters occurring only once. V was trimmed by 4 bases and J by 5 bases, leaving 10 bases between them. Germline V gene data show CDR1 as SGHRS and CDR2 as YFSETQ. The CDR3 spans 13 residues. The chain is built from TRBV5-1 and TRBJ2-1; D unclear. The sequences come from PBMCs, collected after 12 months of ibrutinib treatment. The sequence was collected from a human donor with chronic lymphocytic leukemia. The CDR3, as DNA: TGCGCCAGCAGCCCCCCCCTAGACAATGAGCAGTTCTTC. Residues: CASSPPLDNEQFF.